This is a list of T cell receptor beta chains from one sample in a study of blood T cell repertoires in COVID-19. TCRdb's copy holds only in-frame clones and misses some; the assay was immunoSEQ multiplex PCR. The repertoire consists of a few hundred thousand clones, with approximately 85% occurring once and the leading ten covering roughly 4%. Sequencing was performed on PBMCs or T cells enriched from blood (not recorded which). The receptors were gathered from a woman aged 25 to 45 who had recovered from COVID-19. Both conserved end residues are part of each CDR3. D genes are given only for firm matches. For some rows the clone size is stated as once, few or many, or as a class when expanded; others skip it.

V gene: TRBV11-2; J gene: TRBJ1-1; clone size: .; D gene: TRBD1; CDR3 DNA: TGTGCCAGCAGCTTAGGCCGATTCCTAACAGGGGAAAAGGGTGAAGCTTTCTTT; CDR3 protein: CASSLGRFLTGEKGEAFF
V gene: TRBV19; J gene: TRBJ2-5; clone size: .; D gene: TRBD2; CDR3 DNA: TGTGCCGCGTCCAGCGGGAGATATGAGACCCAGTACTTC; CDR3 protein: CAASSGRYETQYF
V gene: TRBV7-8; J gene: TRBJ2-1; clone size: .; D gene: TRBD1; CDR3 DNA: TGTGCCAGCAGCCTCGGGACAGGGGTCAATGAGCAGTTCTTC; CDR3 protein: CASSLGTGVNEQFF
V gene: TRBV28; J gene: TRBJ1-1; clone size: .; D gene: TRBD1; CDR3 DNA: TGTGCCAGCAGTATTGACAGGGGGCGGTTGATGAACACTGAAGCTTTCTTT; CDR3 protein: CASSIDRGRLMNTEAFF
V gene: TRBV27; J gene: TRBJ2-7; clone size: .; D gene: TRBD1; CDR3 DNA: TGTGCCAGCAGTTCTCGGGACAGGGGTAACTACGAGCAGTACTTC; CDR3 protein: CASSSRDRGNYEQYF
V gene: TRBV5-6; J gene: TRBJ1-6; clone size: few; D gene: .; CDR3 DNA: TGTGCCAGCAGATTACAGAACTCACCCCTCCACTTT; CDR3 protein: CASRLQNSPLHF
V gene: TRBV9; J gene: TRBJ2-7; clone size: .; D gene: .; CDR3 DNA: TGTGCCAGCAGCGTAGAACAGGGTGGGTACGAGCAGTACTTC; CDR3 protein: CASSVEQGGYEQYF
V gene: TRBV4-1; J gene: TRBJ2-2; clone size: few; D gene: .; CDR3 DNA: TGCGCCAGCAGCCAATTCAGGGAAGCGACCGGGGAGCTGTTTTTT; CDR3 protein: CASSQFREATGELFF
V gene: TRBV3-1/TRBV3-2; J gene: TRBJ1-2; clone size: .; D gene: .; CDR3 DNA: TGTGCCAGCAGCCAAACAGGGACCTATGGCTACACCTTC; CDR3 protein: CASSQTGTYGYTF
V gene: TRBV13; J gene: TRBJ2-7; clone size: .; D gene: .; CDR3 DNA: TGTGCCAGCAGCTTAGGCCCGCCAGTTCCCGAGCAGTACTTC; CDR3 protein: CASSLGPPVPEQYF
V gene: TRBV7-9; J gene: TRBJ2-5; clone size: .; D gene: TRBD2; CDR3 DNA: TGTGCCGGACTAGGACTAGCGGGAGGGAAAGAGACCCAGTACTTC; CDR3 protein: CAGLGLAGGKETQYF
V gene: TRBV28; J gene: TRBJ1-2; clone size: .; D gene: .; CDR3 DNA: TGTGCCAGCAGTTCTGGTTTTACAGGCAAAAATGGCTACACCTTC; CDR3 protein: CASSSGFTGKNGYTF
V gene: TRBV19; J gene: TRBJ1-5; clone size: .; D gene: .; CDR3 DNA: TGTGCCAGTAGTTTACCCCCCCGGCAGCCCCAGCATTTT; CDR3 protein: CASSLPPRQPQHF
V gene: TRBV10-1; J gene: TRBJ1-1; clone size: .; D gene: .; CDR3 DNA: TGCGCCAGCAGTGATCACCGGGGGGAAGCTTTCTTT; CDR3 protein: CASSDHRGEAFF
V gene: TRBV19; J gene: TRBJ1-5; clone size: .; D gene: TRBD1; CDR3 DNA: TGTGCCAGTAGTATGGGGACAGCTTATAGCAATCAGCCCCAGCATTTT; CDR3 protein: CASSMGTAYSNQPQHF
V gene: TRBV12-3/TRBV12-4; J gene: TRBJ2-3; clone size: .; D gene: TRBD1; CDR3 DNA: TGTGCCAGCGGCACAGGGGGCACAGATACGCAGTATTTT; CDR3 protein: CASGTGGTDTQYF
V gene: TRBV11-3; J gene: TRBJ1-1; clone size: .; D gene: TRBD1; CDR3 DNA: TGTGCCAGCAGCGAGGGGACAGCTGAAGCTTTCTTT; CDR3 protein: CASSEGTAEAFF
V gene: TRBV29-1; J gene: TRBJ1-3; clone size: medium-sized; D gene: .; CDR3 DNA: TGCAGCGTTGGAGAAACACCAACTGGAAACACCATATATTTT; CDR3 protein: CSVGETPTGNTIYF
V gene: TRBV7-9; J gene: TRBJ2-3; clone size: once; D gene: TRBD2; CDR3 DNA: TGTGCCAGCAGCTTAGAGTCTGAGCGGGAGAGGGGCACAGATACGCAGTATTTT; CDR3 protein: CASSLESERERGTDTQYF
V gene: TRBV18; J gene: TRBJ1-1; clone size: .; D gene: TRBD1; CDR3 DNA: TGTGCCAGCTCACGCCGAGCCGGGACAGCCGGGGGTGAAGCTTTCTTT; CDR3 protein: CASSRRAGTAGGEAFF
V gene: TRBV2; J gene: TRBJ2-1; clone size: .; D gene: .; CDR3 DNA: TGTGCCAGCAGTCCCCCCCCGACTTACAATGAGCAGTTCTTC; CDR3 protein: CASSPPPTYNEQFF
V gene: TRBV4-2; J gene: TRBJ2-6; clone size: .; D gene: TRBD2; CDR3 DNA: TGTGCCAGCAGCCAAGGTCGGGGGGTATATGGGGCCAACGTCCTGACTTTC; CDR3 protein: CASSQGRGVYGANVLTF
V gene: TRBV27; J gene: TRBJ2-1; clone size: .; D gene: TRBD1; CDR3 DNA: TGTGCCAGCACCCCGAGGGACAGAGTGAATTACAATGAGCAGTTCTTC; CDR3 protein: CASTPRDRVNYNEQFF
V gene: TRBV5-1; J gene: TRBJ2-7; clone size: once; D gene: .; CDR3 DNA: TGCGCCAGCAGCGGCGGACAGACTAAATACGAGCAGTACTTC; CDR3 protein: CASSGGQTKYEQYF
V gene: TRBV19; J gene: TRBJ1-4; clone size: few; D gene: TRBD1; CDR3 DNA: TGTGCCAGTAGTACTCCGGGACAGGTTGGTGAAAAACTGTTTTTT; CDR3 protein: CASSTPGQVGEKLFF
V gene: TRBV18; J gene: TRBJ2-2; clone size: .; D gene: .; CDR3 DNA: TGTGCCAGCTCACCGCCGGGTCCAGGGGAGCTGTTTTTT; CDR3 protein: CASSPPGPGELFF
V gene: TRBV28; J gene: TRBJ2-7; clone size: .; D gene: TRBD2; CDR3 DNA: TGTGCCAGCAGCCTGACTAGCGGGAACCCCTACGAGCAGTACTTC; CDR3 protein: CASSLTSGNPYEQYF
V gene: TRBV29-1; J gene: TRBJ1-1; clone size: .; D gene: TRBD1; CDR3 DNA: TGCAGCGCCATGCTCAGGGGGTTGAACACTGAAGCTTTCTTT; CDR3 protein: CSAMLRGLNTEAFF
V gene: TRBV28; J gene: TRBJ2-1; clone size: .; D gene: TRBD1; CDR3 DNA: TGTGCCAGTCAAACCTCCCACGCAAACCGGGACAGGGGACGCAATGAGCAGTTCTTC; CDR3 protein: CASQTSHANRDRGRNEQFF
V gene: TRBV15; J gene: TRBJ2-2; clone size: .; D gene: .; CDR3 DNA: TGTGCCACCAGCAGGGGCAACACCGGGGAGCTGTTTTTT; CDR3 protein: CATSRGNTGELFF
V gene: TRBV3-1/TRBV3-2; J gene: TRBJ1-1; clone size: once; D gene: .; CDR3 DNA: TGTGCCAGCAGCCAACTCTCTCAGGCTGAAGCTTTCTTT; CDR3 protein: CASSQLSQAEAFF
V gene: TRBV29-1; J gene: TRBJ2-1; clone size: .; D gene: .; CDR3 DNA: TGCAGCGTTGGCCAGGGCGGCTCCTACAATGAGCAGTTCTTC; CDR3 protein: CSVGQGGSYNEQFF
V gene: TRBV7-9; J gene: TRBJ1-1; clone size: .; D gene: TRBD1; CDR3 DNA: TGTGCCAGCAGCTCAGGAGGGGGACAGGATGTTATTGAAGCTTTCTTT; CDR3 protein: CASSSGGGQDVIEAFF
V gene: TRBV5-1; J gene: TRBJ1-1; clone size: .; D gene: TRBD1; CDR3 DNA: TGCGCCAGCAGCGCCGGACAGGCAACTGAAGCTTTCTTT; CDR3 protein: CASSAGQATEAFF
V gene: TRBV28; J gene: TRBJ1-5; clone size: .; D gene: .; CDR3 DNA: TGTGCCAGCAGCAAGCGGGATACCCGAGTCGCCATTTATAGCAATCAGCCCCAGCATTTT; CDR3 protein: CASSKRDTRVAIYSNQPQHF
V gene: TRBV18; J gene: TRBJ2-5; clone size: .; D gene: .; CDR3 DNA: TGTGCCAGCTCACCAATGGCTGAGACCCAGTACTTC; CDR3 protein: CASSPMAETQYF
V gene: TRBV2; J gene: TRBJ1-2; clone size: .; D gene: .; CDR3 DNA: TGTGCCAGCAGTGAAGCGCGGAAGTATGGCTACACCTTC; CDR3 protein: CASSEARKYGYTF
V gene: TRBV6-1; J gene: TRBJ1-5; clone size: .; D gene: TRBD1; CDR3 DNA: TGTGCCAGCAGTGAAGCAGGGACAGGGGTCCAGCCCCAGCATTTT; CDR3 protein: CASSEAGTGVQPQHF
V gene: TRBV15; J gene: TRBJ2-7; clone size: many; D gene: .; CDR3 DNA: TGTGCCACCAGCAGAGAACAGGGCTCTGGCTACGAGCAGTACTTC; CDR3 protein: CATSREQGSGYEQYF
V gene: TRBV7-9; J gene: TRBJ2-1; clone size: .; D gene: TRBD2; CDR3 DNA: TGTGCCATCCTCTTTATAGCGGGAGGGTACAATGAGCAGTTCTTC; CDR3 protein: CAILFIAGGYNEQFF
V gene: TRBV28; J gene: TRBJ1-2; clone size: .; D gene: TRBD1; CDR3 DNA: TGTGCCAGCAGACCCGGTTCCCAGACAGGGCAAAAGGACAATGGCTACACCTTC; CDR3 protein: CASRPGSQTGQKDNGYTF
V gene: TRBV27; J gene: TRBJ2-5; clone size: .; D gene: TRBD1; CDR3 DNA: TGTGCCAGCAAAGGACAGGGGATTGGAGAAGAGACCCAGTACTTC; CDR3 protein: CASKGQGIGEETQYF
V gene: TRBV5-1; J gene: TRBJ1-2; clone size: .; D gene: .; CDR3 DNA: TGCGCCAAAAGCCCGGGGTCAGACTATGGCTACACCTTC; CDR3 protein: CAKSPGSDYGYTF
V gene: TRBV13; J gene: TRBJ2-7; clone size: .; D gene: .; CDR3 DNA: TGTGCCAGCAGCTTATTATGGGGGCGGCAGTACTTC; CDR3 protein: CASSLLWGRQYF
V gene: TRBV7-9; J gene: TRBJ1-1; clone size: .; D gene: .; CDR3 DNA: TGTGCCAGCAGGGGGAGGGGAACTGAAGCTTTCTTT; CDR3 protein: CASRGRGTEAFF
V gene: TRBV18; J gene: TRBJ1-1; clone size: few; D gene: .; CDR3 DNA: TGTGCCAGCTCACCACCGCCGGGGAACACTGAAGCTTTCTTT; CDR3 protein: CASSPPPGNTEAFF
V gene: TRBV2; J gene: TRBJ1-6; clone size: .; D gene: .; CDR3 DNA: TGTGCCAGCACCCTGGGAGCGAATAATTCACCCCTCCACTTT; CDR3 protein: CASTLGANNSPLHF
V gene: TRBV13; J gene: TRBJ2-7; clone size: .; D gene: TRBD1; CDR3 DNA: TGTGCCAGCAGCTTAGCCGGACAGGGTCGGTCTTGGGAGCAGTACTTC; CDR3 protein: CASSLAGQGRSWEQYF
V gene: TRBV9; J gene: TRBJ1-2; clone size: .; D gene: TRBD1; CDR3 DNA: TGTGCCAGCAGCCCCCGGACAGGGGATGGCTACACCTTC; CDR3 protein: CASSPRTGDGYTF